The source of this T cell receptor (beta chain) is a study of shared clonotypes between healthy human individuals. Study conclusions and caveats: Blood was the sole source, and tissue repertoires probably differ. Represented diversity (both genetic and exposure-history) was limited by the small number of donors. A handful of donors shared 5% to 5.5% of their naive CD4 clonotypes.

Comments on this clone: Antigen: not known.

The assay ran at deep level. Some clones are missing from TCRdb's copy, which holds only in-frame ones; the method was immunoSEQ multiplex PCR. The sample carries approximately 700,000 clones, less than 80% recorded once. Germline V CDR1 and CDR2: GTSNPN, SVGIG (reference sequence). V shed 0 bases and J shed 10 bases, with 15 bases lying between them. This CDR3 comprises 13 residues. The sequencing input was memory CD4+ T cells sorted from blood. Subset in this sample: CD45RA-negative fraction. This clonotype was obtained from a woman under 40 in good health. The chain employs TRBV30 and TRBJ1-1; D unresolved. CDR3 bases: TGTGCCTGGAGTGTACGACGAGCGCTTACAGCTTTCTTT. The encoded protein is CAWSVRRALTAFF.